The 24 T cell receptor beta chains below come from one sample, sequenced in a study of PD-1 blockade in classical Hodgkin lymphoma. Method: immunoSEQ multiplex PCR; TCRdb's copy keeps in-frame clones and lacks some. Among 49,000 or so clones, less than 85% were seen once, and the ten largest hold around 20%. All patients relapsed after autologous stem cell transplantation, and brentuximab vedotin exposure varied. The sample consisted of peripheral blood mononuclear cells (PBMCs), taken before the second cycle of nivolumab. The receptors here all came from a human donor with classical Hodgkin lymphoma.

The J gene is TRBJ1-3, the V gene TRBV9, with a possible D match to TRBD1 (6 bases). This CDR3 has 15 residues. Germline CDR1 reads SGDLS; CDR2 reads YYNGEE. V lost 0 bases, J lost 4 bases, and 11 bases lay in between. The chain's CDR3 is CASSVGPQGGNTIYF. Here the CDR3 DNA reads TGTGCCAGCAGCGTAGGACCTCAGGGGGGAAACACCATATATTTT.

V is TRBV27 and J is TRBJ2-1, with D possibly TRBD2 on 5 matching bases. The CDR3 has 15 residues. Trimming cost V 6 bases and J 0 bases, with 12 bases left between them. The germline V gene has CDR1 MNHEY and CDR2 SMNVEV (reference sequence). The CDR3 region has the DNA TGTGCCAGCAGCCTCACGGCGGGCTCCTACAATGAGCAGTTCTTC. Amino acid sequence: CASSLTAGSYNEQFF.

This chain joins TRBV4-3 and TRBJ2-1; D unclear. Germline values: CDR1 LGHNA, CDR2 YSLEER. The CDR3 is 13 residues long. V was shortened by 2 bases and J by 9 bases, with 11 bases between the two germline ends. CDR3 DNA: TGCGCCAGCAGCCAAATTGGTTCCGGTGAGCAGTTCTTC. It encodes CASSQIGSGEQFF.

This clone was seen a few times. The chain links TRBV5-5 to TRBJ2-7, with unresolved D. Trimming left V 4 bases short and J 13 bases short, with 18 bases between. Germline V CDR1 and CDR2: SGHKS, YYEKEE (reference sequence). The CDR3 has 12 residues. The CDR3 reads CASSLIEWGKYF. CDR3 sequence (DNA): TGTGCCAGCAGCCTCATCGAATGGGGAAAATACTTC.

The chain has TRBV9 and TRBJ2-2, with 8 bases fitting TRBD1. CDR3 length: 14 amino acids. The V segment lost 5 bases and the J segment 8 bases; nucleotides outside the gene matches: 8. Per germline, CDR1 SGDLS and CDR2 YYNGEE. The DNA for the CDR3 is TGTGCCAGCAGACTCTCAGGGGGCTTGGGGGAGCTGTTTTTT. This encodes CASRLSGGLGELFF.

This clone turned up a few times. The CDR3 loop is CASSSRTSPWEQYF. DNA for the CDR3: TGTGCCAGTAGTTCAAGGACTAGTCCGTGGGAGCAGTACTTC. V usage is TRBV19 and J usage is TRBJ2-7; 7 bases match TRBD2. Germline lookup yields CDR1 LNHDA and CDR2 SQIVND (reference sequence). V dropped 5 bases and J dropped 7; count of bases not matched to a gene: 11. The CDR3 contains 14 residues.

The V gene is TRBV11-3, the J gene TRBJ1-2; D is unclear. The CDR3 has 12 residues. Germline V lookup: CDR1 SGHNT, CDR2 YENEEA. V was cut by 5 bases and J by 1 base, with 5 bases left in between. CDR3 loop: CASSGSNYGYTF. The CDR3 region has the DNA TGTGCCAGCAGCGGCAGTAACTATGGCTACACCTTC.

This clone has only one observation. The chain's CDR3 is CASSLRLAGRTDTQYF. The CDR3, as DNA: TGCGCCAGCAGCTTACGACTAGCGGGGCGCACAGATACGCAGTATTTT. The chain uses TRBV5-1 and TRBJ2-3; 11 bases are a match to TRBD2. V lost 2 bases, J lost 1 base, and 3 bases stayed unmatched. The CDR3 length is 16 residues. Germline CDR1 reads SGHRS; CDR2 reads YFSETQ.

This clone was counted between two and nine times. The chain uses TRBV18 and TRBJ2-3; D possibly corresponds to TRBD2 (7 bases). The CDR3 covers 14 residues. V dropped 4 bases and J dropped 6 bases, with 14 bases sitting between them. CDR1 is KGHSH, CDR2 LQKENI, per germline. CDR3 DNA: TGTGCCAGCTCACTAGGGGGGGACCTGGATACGCAGTATTTT. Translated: CASSLGGDLDTQYF.

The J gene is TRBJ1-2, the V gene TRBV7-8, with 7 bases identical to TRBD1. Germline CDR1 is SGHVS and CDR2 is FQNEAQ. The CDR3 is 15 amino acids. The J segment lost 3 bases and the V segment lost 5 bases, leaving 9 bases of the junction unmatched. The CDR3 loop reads CASSQQGDRYYGYTF. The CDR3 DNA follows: TGTGCCAGCAGCCAGCAGGGGGATCGGTACTATGGCTACACCTTC.

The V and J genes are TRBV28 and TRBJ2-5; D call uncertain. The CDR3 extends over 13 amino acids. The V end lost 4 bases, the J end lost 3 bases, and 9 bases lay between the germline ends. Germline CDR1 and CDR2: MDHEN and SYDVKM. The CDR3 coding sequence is TGTGCCAGCAGTTCTGTCAGCAAAGAGACCCAGTACTTC. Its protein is CASSSVSKETQYF. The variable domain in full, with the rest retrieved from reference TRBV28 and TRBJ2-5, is DVKVTQSSRYLVKRTGEKVFLECVQDMDHENMFWYRQDPGLGLRLIYFSYDVKMKEKGDIPEGYSVSREKKERFSLILESASTNQTSMYLCASSSVSKETQYFGPGTRLLVL.

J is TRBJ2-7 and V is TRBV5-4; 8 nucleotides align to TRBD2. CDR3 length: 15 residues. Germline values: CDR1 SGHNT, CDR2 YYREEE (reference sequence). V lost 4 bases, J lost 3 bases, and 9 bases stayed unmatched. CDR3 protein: CASSPRGGGVYEQYF. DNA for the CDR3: TGTGCCAGCAGCCCCCGGGGGGGCGGTGTCTACGAGCAGTACTTC.

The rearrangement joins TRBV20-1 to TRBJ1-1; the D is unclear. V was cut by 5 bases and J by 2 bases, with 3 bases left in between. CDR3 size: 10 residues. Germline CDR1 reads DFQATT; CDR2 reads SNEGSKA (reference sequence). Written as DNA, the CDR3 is TGCAGTGCTCGAAACACTGAAGCTTTCTTT. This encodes CSARNTEAFF.

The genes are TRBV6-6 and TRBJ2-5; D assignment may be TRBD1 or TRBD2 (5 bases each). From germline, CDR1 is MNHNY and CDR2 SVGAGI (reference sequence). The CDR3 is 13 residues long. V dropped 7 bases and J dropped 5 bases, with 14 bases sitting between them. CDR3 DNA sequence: TGTGCCAGCAAGGTCCCAGGGACCGAGACCCAGTACTTC. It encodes CASKVPGTETQYF.

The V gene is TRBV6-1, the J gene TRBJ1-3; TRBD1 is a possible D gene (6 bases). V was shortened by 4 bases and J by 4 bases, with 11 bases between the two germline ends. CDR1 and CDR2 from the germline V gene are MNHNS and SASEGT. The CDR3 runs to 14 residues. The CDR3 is CASSAGALGNTIYF. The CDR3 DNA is TGTGCCAGCAGTGCAGGGGCGCTGGGAAACACCATATATTTT.

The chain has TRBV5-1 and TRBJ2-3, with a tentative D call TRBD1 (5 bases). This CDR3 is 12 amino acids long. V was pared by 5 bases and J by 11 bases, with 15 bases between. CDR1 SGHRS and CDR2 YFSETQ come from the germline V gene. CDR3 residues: CASSSDQGKQYF. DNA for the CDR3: TGCGCCAGCAGTTCAGACCAGGGTAAGCAGTATTTT.

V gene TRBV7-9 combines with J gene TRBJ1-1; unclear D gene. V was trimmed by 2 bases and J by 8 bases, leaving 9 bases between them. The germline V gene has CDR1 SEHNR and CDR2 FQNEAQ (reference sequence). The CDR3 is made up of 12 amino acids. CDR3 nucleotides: TGTGCCAGCAGCTTATCAGGCGTAGAAGCTTTCTTT. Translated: CASSLSGVEAFF.

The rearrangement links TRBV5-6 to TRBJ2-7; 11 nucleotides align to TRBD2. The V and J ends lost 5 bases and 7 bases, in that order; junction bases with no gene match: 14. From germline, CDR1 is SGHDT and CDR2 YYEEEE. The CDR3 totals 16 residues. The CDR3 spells CASSSGTSGPAREQYF. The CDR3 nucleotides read TGTGCCAGCAGTTCCGGGACTAGCGGACCTGCTAGAGAGCAGTACTTC. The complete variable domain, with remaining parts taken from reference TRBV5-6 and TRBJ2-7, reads DAGVTQSPTHLIKTRGQQVTLRCSPKSGHDTVSWYQQALGQGPQFIFQYYEEEERQRGNFPDRFSGHQFPNYSSELNVNALLLGDSALYLCASSSGTSGPAREQYFGPGTRLTVT.

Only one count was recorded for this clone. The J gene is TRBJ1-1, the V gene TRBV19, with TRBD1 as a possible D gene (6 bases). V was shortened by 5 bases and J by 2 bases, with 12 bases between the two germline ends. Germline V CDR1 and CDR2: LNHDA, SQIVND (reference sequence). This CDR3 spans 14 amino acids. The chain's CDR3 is CASSARDINTEAFF. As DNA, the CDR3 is TGTGCCAGTAGTGCACGGGACATAAACACTGAAGCTTTCTTT.

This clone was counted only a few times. CDR3 amino acids: CASRRGLAETQYF. The CDR3 DNA follows: TGCGCCAGCAGACGGGGACTAGCGGAGACCCAGTACTTC. The chain combines TRBV10-2 with TRBJ2-5, with 10 nucleotides matching TRBD2. CDR1 WSHSY and CDR2 SAAADI come from the germline V gene. The trim removed 6 bases at V and 5 bases at J, leaving 3 bases unmatched. The CDR3 extends over 13 amino acids.

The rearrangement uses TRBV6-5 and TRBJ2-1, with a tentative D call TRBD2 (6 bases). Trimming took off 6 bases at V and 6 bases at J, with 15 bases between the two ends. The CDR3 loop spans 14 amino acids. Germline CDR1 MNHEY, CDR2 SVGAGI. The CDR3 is CASSLGGSGNEQFF. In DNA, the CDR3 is TGTGCCAGCAGCCTCGGTGGTAGCGGCAATGAGCAGTTCTTC.

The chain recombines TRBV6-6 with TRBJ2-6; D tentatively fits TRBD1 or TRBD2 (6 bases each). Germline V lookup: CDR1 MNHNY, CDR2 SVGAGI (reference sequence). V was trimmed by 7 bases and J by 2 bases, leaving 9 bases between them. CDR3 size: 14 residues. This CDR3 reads CASMRGAGANVLTF. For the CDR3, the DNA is TGTGCCAGCATGAGGGGGGCTGGGGCCAACGTCCTGACTTTC.

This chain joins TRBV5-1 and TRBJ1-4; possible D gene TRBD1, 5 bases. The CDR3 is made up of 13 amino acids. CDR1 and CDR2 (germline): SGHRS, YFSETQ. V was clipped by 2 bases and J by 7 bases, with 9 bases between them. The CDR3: CASSFGRGEKLFF. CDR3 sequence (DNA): TGCGCCAGCAGCTTTGGTAGGGGTGAAAAACTGTTTTTT.

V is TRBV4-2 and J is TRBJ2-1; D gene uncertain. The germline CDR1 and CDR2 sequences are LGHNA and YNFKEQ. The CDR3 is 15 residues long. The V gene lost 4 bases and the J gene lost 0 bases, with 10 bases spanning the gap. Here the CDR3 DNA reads TGTGCCAGCAGCCCGCGTAGGGCCTCCTACAATGAGCAGTTCTTC. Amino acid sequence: CASSPRRASYNEQFF.